This entry lists 20 T cell receptor beta chains sequenced from one sample in a study of CD8+CD57+ T cells in acquired aplastic anemia (dated 2018 in TCRdb). The sample was run on an Illumina HiSeq 2000. Profiling of TCR beta VDJ combinations and CDR3 sequences used genomic DNA as the template. TCRdb reanalyzed the raw reads on its own, using fastp at Q25 for trimming and MiXCR for clone calling, and kept in-frame beta chains. Each CDR3 protein gets just one entry, which takes the most common genes and DNA from the rows behind it. A total of approximately 160,000 distinct CDR3 sequences appear in this sample, approximately 43% of them only once. The ten top clones hold approximately 1% of the sample. The specimen sequenced was sorted CD4+, CD8+, or CD8+CD57+ T cells (not recorded which) from PBMCs. The receptors shown here come from a human donor in good health.

The genes are TRBV20-1 and TRBJ2-3; a weak D match, TRBD2 (5 bases). Germline V gene lookup returns CDR1 DFQATT and CDR2 SNEGSKA (reference sequence). Deletions cut 3 bases from V and 0 bases from J, with 13 bases between. CDR3 length: 15 residues. The DNA of the CDR3 is TGCAGTGCTAGTGGGTTGCGGGTTAGCACAGATACGCAGTATTTT. Residues: CSASGLRVSTDTQYF.

In nucleotides, the CDR3 is TGTGCCAGCAGCCAGCTAGAAGGGACAGATGCTTTCAGGGGTTCACCCCTCCACTTT. It encodes CASSQLEGTDAFRGSPLHF. V is TRBV3-1 and J is TRBJ1-6; 7 nucleotides agree with TRBD1. Germline CDR1 is LGHDT and CDR2 is YNNKEL (reference sequence). The CDR3 has 19 amino acids. Losses at the gene ends were 3 bases for V and 9 bases for J; bases not matched to a gene: 20.

The chain carries TRBV24-1 and TRBJ2-5, with 7 bases that match TRBD1. The CDR3 is made up of 14 amino acids. The V and J ends lost 6 bases and 3 bases, in that order; junction bases with no gene match: 6. Germline loops: CDR1 KGHDR, CDR2 SFDVKD. The CDR3 DNA reads TGTGCCACCAGTTCCGGGACAGAAAAAGAGACCCAGTACTTC. As protein: CATSSGTEKETQYF.

The V gene is TRBV18, the J gene TRBJ1-5; 8 nucleotides align to TRBD1. The CDR3 consists of 15 residues. Per germline, CDR1 KGHSH and CDR2 LQKENI. Losses at the gene ends were 0 bases for V and 7 bases for J; bases not matched to a gene: 5. The CDR3 protein is CASSPPDRGKQPQHF. The CDR3 DNA reads as TGTGCCAGCTCACCACCTGACAGGGGTAAACAGCCCCAGCATTTT.

As regards this clonotype: Being one base from a much bigger clone, this may be a read error. No conserved phenylalanine or tryptophan is present at the end of the CDR3, so a read error is the likely explanation. The V gene is TRBV5-1, the J gene TRBJ1-2; D is undetermined. There are 14 residues in the CDR3. The germline gives CDR1 SGHRS, CDR2 YFSETQ. Trimming stripped 0 bases from V and 0 bases from J, with 6 bases between. CDR3 nucleotides: TGCGCCAGCAGCTTGGGTGGCGCTAACTATGGCTACACCCTC. Protein product: CASSLGGANYGYTL.

This clonotype has a count of ten or more. The V call is TRBV5-6, the J call TRBJ1-1; D is uncertain. CDR1 and CDR2 from the germline V gene are SGHDT and YYEEEE. CDR3 length equals 15 residues. Trimming cost V 1 base and J 0 bases, with 10 bases left between them. The CDR3 DNA reads TGTGCCAGCAGCTTGTTTCCAGAAGTGAACACTGAAGCTTTCTTT. Translated: CASSLFPEVNTEAFF.

The chain carries TRBV19 and TRBJ2-3; 7 bases fit TRBD2. This CDR3 is 15 amino acids long. Germline CDR1 LNHDA, CDR2 SQIVND (reference sequence). Trimming cost V 4 bases and J 4 bases; bases outside gene matches: 8. The CDR3 sequence is CASSRGGGSPDTQYF. The DNA of the CDR3 is TGTGCCAGTAGTAGGGGGGGGGGATCCCCAGATACGCAGTATTTT.

The V gene is TRBV20-1, the J gene TRBJ2-5; 11 bases match TRBD1. The ends lost 2 bases at V and 5 bases at J; junction bases unmatched: 7. The CDR3 consists of 15 residues. The germline V gene encodes CDR1 DFQATT and CDR2 SNEGSKA (reference sequence). CDR3 sequence reads: CSARLGQGESETQYF. CDR3 bases: TGCAGTGCTAGATTGGGACAGGGGGAAAGTGAGACCCAGTACTTC.

The chain has TRBV29-1 and TRBJ2-5; D may be TRBD1 (5 bases). With 6 bases removed from V and 2 bases from J, the gap between germline ends came to 16 bases. Germline-derived CDR1 and CDR2 are SQVTM and ANQGSEA. This CDR3 contains 14 residues. CDR3 coding DNA: TGCAGCGTGTCCCTCCCAAGGGGTCAAGAGACCCAGTACTTC. Amino acids: CSVSLPRGQETQYF.

At least ten counts were recorded for this clonotype. The chain uses TRBV10-3 and TRBJ1-4; D may be TRBD1 (6 bases). The CDR3 sequence is 13 residues long. CDR1 ENHRY and CDR2 SYGVKD come from the germline V gene. The V and J ends lost 6 bases and 6 bases respectively, with 11 bases between them. For the CDR3, the DNA is TGTGCCATCAGAGGGGGGCCGGATGAAAAACTGTTTTTT. It codes for CAIRGGPDEKLFF.

This rearrangement joins TRBV25-1 to TRBJ1-3; D is ambiguous. The germline V and J ends were trimmed by 4 bases and 4 bases, with 8 bases remaining between them. The CDR3 is made up of 13 amino acids. The germline gives CDR1 MGHDK, CDR2 SYGVNS. The CDR3 DNA is TGTGCCAGCAGTGGGCTCACGGGAAACACCATATATTTT. Translating gives CASSGLTGNTIYF.

The V call is TRBV12-5, the J call TRBJ1-2; 7 bases agree with TRBD1. After removal of 2 bases from V and 4 bases from J, the junction contained 7 bases not matched to a gene. CDR1 LGHNT and CDR2 FRNRAP come from the germline V gene. The CDR3 is made up of 15 amino acids. The CDR3 reads CASGLTGTVFYGYTF. CDR3 in DNA: TGTGCTAGTGGTTTGACTGGGACAGTCTTCTATGGCTACACCTTC.

The rearrangement joins TRBV7-2 to TRBJ1-2; 7 bases align to TRBD1. The trim removed 6 bases at V and 5 bases at J, leaving 9 bases unmatched. CDR1 SGHTA and CDR2 FQGNSA come from the germline V gene. This CDR3 spans 14 amino acids. CDR3 amino acids: CASSYRGTEYGYTF. The CDR3 nucleotides are TGTGCCAGCAGTTATCGAGGGACAGAGTATGGCTACACCTTC. Based on the CDR3 plus reference TRBV7-2 and TRBJ1-2, the full variable domain is GAGVSQSPSNKVTEKGKDVELRCDPISGHTALYWYRQSLGQGLEFLIYFQGNSAPDKSGLPSDRFSAERTGGSVSTLTIQRTQQEDSAVYLCASSYRGTEYGYTFGSGTRLTVV.

V and J are TRBV18 and TRBJ1-2, with D possibly being TRBD1 (5 bases). V dropped 0 bases and J dropped 12 bases, with 14 bases sitting between them. Germline V gives CDR1 KGHSH, CDR2 LQKENI. CDR3 length: 13 residues. The CDR3 DNA reads as TGTGCCAGCTCACCACCGGGACCGGGACCCCACACCTTC. It yields the protein CASSPPGPGPHTF.

The CDR3, as DNA: TGTGCCACCAGCAGAGATTTGGGCCTTAACAAGTACGAGCAGTACTTC. It yields the protein CATSRDLGLNKYEQYF. The V call is TRBV15, the J call TRBJ2-7; no firm D call. V was cut by 0 bases and J by 4 bases, with 16 bases left in between. Germline lookup yields CDR1 LNHNV and CDR2 YYDKDF (reference sequence). The CDR3 covers 16 residues. The variable domain in full, with the rest retrieved from reference TRBV15 and TRBJ2-7, is DAMVIQNPRYQVTQFGKPVTLSCSQTLNHNVMYWYQQKSSQAPKLLFHYYDKDFNNEADTPDNFQSRRPNTSFCFLDIRSPGLGDTAMYLCATSRDLGLNKYEQYFGPGTRLTVT.

This clonotype was counted a few times. This chain uses TRBV20-1 with TRBJ2-3; D remains ambiguous. With 4 bases removed from V and 4 bases from J, the gap between germline ends came to 30 bases. CDR1 and CDR2 from the germline V gene are DFQATT and SNEGSKA (reference sequence). The CDR3 sequence is 19 residues long. The CDR3, as DNA: TGCAGTGCTAAGAATTTTGGTTTTATGGCGGCCCGGGTGGCAGATACGCAGTATTTT. Its protein is CSAKNFGFMAARVADTQYF.

This clonotype was detected ten times or more. The chain uses TRBV10-3 and TRBJ2-3, with TRBD2 identical over 9 bases. This CDR3 contains 17 residues. Germline V gene data show CDR1 as ENHRY and CDR2 as SYGVKD. The CDR3 spells CASRAGGPTGYTDTQYF. The CDR3 bases are TGTGCGTCGAGGGCGGGGGGGCCCACGGGGTACACAGATACGCAGTATTTT.

This clonotype was seen ten or more times. The gene calls are TRBV14 and TRBJ1-4, with TRBD1 as a possible D gene (5 bases). V dropped 6 bases and J dropped 8 bases, with 16 bases sitting between them. Germline-derived CDR1 and CDR2 are SGHDN and FVKESK. This CDR3 is 14 amino acids long. CDR3: CASSPRGVGEKLFF. DNA for the CDR3: TGTGCCAGCAGTCCAAGGGGTGTTGGAGAAAAACTGTTTTTT.

This clonotype appeared many times. The gene calls are TRBV7-9 and TRBJ2-5, with 10 bases matching TRBD2. The CDR3 extends over 17 amino acids. Germline V gives CDR1 SEHNR, CDR2 FQNEAQ (reference sequence). With 2 bases clipped from V and 1 base from J, the junction kept 7 bases outside the gene matches. The CDR3 is CASSLRGLAGAQETQYF. CDR3 coding DNA: TGTGCCAGCAGCTTAAGAGGGCTAGCGGGGGCCCAAGAGACCCAGTACTTC.

CDR3 amino acids: CAISGTGGSYEQYF. CDR3 sequence (DNA): TGTGCCATCAGTGGGACAGGGGGTAGCTACGAGCAGTACTTC. V gene TRBV10-3 combines with J gene TRBJ2-7, with TRBD1 matching 10 bases. Germline V gives CDR1 ENHRY, CDR2 SYGVKD. Trimming removed 4 bases from V and 3 bases from J; junction bases left unmatched: 3. The CDR3 extends over 14 amino acids.